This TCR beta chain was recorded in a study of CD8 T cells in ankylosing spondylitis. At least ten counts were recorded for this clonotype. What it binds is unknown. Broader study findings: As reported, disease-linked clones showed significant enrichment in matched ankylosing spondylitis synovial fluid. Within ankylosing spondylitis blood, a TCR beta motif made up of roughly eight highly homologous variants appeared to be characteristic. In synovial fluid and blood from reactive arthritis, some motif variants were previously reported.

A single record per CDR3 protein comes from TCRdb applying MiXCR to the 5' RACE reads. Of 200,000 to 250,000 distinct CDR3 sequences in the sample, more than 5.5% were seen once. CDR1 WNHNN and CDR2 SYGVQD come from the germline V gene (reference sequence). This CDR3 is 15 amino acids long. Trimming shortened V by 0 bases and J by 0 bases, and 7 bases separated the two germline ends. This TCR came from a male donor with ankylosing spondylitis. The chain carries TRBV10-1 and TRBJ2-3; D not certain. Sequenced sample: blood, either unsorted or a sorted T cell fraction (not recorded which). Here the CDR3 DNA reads TGCGCCAGCAGTGAGTCCTGGCAGAGCACAGATACGCAGTATTTT. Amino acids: CASSESWQSTDTQYF.